The sequence of this T cell receptor (beta chain) was determined in a study of T cells in Graves' hyperthyroidism and ophthalmopathy. Researchers took RNA transcripts and amplified the TCR beta CDR3 regions from them. HTBI primers were employed in a first-round RT-PCR of the TCR CDR3. TCRdb re-analysed the multiplex PCR reads in MiXCR, keeping a single row per CDR3 protein. The sample includes some 530,000 distinct CDR3 sequences, 20% to 25% seen only once; the top ten take 49%. Broader study findings: Before onset, ophthalmopathy was predicted by the model a median around 6.5 months earlier.

CDR1 and CDR2 (germline): SGHVS, FQNEAQ. V was trimmed by 1 base and J by 8 bases, leaving 21 bases between them. The CDR3 is 17 residues long. This clonotype has a handful of counts. Its antigen is as yet unknown. The sample taken for sequencing was blood. This receptor was taken from a woman in her seventies with Graves' ophthalmopathy. The gene calls are TRBV7-8 and TRBJ1-5; TRBD1 is a possible D gene (5 bases). The CDR3 protein is CASSLDVGAGGAEPQHF. The CDR3 DNA sequence: TGTGCCAGCAGCTTAGACGTTGGGGCGGGAGGGGCCGAGCCCCAGCATTTT. The whole variable domain, filled in from reference TRBV7-8 and TRBJ1-5, reads GAGVSQSPRYKVAKRGQDVALRCDPISGHVSLFWYQQALGQGPEFLTYFQNEAQLDKSGLPSDRFFAERPEGSVSTLKIQRTQQEDSAVYLCASSLDVGAGGAEPQHFGDGTRLSIL.